The text below deals with one T cell receptor beta chain. Germline loops: CDR1 SGHDT, CDR2 YYEEEE. V lost 2 bases to trimming and J lost 2 bases, with 16 bases between them. This CDR3 spans 16 amino acids. TCRdb's table, derived via immunoSEQ multiplex PCR, lists solely in-frame clones and lacks some. The sample includes about 1 million clones, about 75% seen only once; the top ten take less than 1.5%. This record comes from a study of shared clonotypes between healthy human individuals. The sequence came from a man in his late teens or twenties in good health. The rearrangement links TRBV5-6 to TRBJ1-1; D gene unclear. Sequenced: memory CD4+ T cells sorted from blood. This sample's subset: CD45RA-negative fraction. The CDR3 nucleotides read TGTGCCAGCAGCTTTCTGGGGAACACTCGTAACACTGAAGCTTTCTTT. This codes for CASSFLGNTRNTEAFF.